A single sample gave rise to the 25 T cell receptor beta chains below, sequenced in a study of blood T cell repertoires in COVID-19. TCRdb's copy holds only in-frame clones and misses some; the assay was immunoSEQ multiplex PCR. The sample carries about 14,000 clones, 85% to 90% recorded once. The material sequenced was peripheral blood. Receptor source: a man in his forties or fifties with active COVID-19.

The chain employs TRBV5-8 and TRBJ2-1, with 8 bases identical to TRBD1. The CDR3 loop spans 14 amino acids. The J segment lost 7 bases and the V segment lost 1 base, leaving 4 bases of the junction unmatched. Looked up from germline, CDR1 is SGHTS and CDR2 is YDEGEE. In DNA form, the CDR3 reads TGTGCCAGCAGCTTGCAGGGGGCGGGAAATGAGCAGTTCTTC. Translating it yields CASSLQGAGNEQFF.

In this sample, this clone turned up a few times. The chain links TRBV3-1 (or the pseudogene TRBV3-2) to TRBJ2-1; the match to TRBD2 covers 8 bases. The CDR3 is 15 amino acids. V dropped 3 bases and J dropped 3; count of bases not matched to a gene: 4. Germline CDR1 is LGHDT and CDR2 is YNNKEL (reference sequence). The CDR3 DNA sequence: TGTGCCAGCAGCCACCTAGCGGGCTACTACAATGAGCAGTTCTTC. Translation gives CASSHLAGYYNEQFF.

The chain recombines TRBV11-3 with TRBJ1-1; TRBD1 is a possible D gene (5 bases). The CDR3 extends over 15 amino acids. Deletions cut 1 base from V and 2 bases from J, with 11 bases between. Germline-derived CDR1 and CDR2 are SGHNT and YENEEA. CDR3 sequence: CASSLGGRGNTEAFF. The CDR3 nucleotides are TGTGCCAGCAGCTTAGGAGGTAGGGGAAACACTGAAGCTTTCTTT.

The rearrangement links TRBV9 to TRBJ1-3; possibly TRBD1 for D (5 bases). The V end was cut by 1 base, the J end by 0 bases, with 8 bases between. The CDR3 is made up of 15 amino acids. Germline lookup yields CDR1 SGDLS and CDR2 YYNGEE. CDR3 sequence: CASSVSGGSGNTIYF. The CDR3 DNA is TGTGCCAGCAGCGTATCGGGGGGCTCTGGAAACACCATATATTTT. Full variable domain (outside the CDR3, taken from reference TRBV9 and TRBJ1-3): DSGVTQTPKHLITATGQRVTLRCSPRSGDLSVYWYQQSLDQGLQFLIQYYNGEERAKGNILERFSAQQFPDLHSELNLSSLELGDSALYFCASSVSGGSGNTIYFGEGSWLTVV.

V gene TRBV12-3 or TRBV12-4 combines with J gene TRBJ2-1; D remains unclear. This CDR3 has 13 amino acids. Trimming took off 6 bases at V and 0 bases at J, with 6 bases between the two ends. In DNA form, the CDR3 reads TGTGCCAGCAGGTTGAGCTCCTACAATGAGCAGTTCTTC. It encodes CASRLSSYNEQFF.

The chain is built from TRBV2 and TRBJ2-7; TRBD1 might be the D (6 bases). V gave up 1 base and J gave up 5 bases, with 9 bases separating them. This CDR3 spans 13 amino acids. From germline, CDR1 is SNHLY and CDR2 FYNNEI. The CDR3 nucleotides are TGTGCCAGCAGTGAAGAGAACAGGGACGAGCAGTACTTC. Its protein is CASSEENRDEQYF. Full variable domain (outside the CDR3, taken from reference TRBV2 and TRBJ2-7): EPEVTQTPSHQVTQMGQEVILRCVPISNHLYFYWYRQILGQKVEFLVSFYNNEISEKSEIFDDQFSVERPDGSNFTLKIRSTKLEDSAMYFCASSEENRDEQYFGPGTRLTVT.

The chain has TRBV7-9 and TRBJ2-7; a possible D gene is TRBD1 (5 bases). The ends were cut back, 5 bases at V and 2 bases at J, with 13 bases in the middle. Germline assignment: CDR1 SEHNR and CDR2 FQNEAQ (reference sequence). CDR3 length: 14 residues. The CDR3, as DNA: TGTGCCAGCAGCCTAGACGGCAGGGCCTACGAGCAGTACTTC. Translation gives CASSLDGRAYEQYF.

V and J are TRBV23-1 and TRBJ2-7; D perhaps matches TRBD2 (6 bases). TRBV23-1 is an ORF for which the function is uncertain. The V gene lost 4 bases and the J gene lost 2 bases, with 21 bases spanning the gap. The CDR3 length is 17 residues. The chain's CDR3 is CASSPRREGVRPYEQYF. CDR3 in DNA: TGCGCCAGCAGTCCGCGGAGGGAAGGGGTACGGCCCTACGAGCAGTACTTC.

The CDR3 region has the DNA TGCGCCAGCAGCTTGGCCCCCGGGACAGGGTTTGCAACTAATGAAAAACTGTTTTTT. Its protein is CASSLAPGTGFATNEKLFF. The J gene is TRBJ1-4, the V gene TRBV5-1; TRBD1 matches 9 bases. This CDR3 has 19 residues. With V trimmed by 0 bases and J by 0 bases, 9 bases remained unmatched. Germline V gene lookup returns CDR1 SGHRS and CDR2 YFSETQ.

This clone came up once. The chain uses TRBV4-3 and TRBJ2-3, with D possibly matching TRBD2 (5 bases). CDR1 and CDR2 from the germline V gene are LGHNA and YSLEER. V lost 4 bases and J 3 bases, leaving 5 bases between the germline ends. The CDR3 has 12 amino acids. The chain's CDR3 is CASSRGTDTQYF. DNA of the CDR3: TGCGCCAGCAGCCGAGGGACAGATACGCAGTATTTT.

The V gene is TRBV25-1, the J gene TRBJ2-5; 9 bases agree with TRBD2. From germline, CDR1 is MGHDK and CDR2 SYGVNS. Trimming removed 1 base from V and 1 base from J; junction bases left unmatched: 7. CDR3 length equals 17 residues. The CDR3 loop is CASSELSSGRIQETQYF. The DNA of the CDR3 is TGTGCCAGCAGTGAATTAAGCAGCGGGAGGATCCAAGAGACCCAGTACTTC.

V usage is TRBV5-5 and J usage is TRBJ1-2, with TRBD1 as a possible D gene (6 bases). The germline V and J ends were trimmed by 2 bases and 3 bases, with 11 bases remaining between them. From germline, CDR1 is SGHKS and CDR2 YYEKEE (reference sequence). This CDR3 spans 14 amino acids. The CDR3 DNA sequence: TGTGCCAGCAGCTTAGGGGGATGGGACTATGGCTACACCTTC. As protein: CASSLGGWDYGYTF.

This clone was counted once. The rearrangement joins TRBV9 to TRBJ2-3; 9 bases map to TRBD1. The germline gives CDR1 SGDLS, CDR2 YYNGEE. The CDR3 length is 18 residues. V shed 4 bases and J 2 bases; nucleotides not matched to a gene: 14. This CDR3 is CASSQETAGTGITDTQYF. The CDR3 DNA reads TGTGCCAGCAGCCAAGAAACCGCCGGGACAGGGATCACAGATACGCAGTATTTT.

The genes are TRBV5-1 and TRBJ1-1; tentatively, D is TRBD1 (5 bases). The CDR3 extends over 14 amino acids. Trimming took off 4 bases at V and 1 base at J, with 11 bases between the two ends. Germline lookup yields CDR1 SGHRS and CDR2 YFSETQ. In DNA, the CDR3 is TGCGCCAGCAGCCGGGTGGGGGGGAACACTGAAGCTTTCTTT. As protein: CASSRVGGNTEAFF. Full variable domain (remainder filled in from reference TRBV5-1 and TRBJ1-1): KAGVTQTPRYLIKTRGQQVTLSCSPISGHRSVSWYQQTPGQGLQFLFEYFSETQRNKGNFPGRFSGRQFSNSRSEMNVSTLELGDSALYLCASSRVGGNTEAFFGQGTRLTVV.

The chain joins TRBV24-1 to TRBJ1-4; 7 positions agree with TRBD1. CDR3 size: 15 residues. V lost 1 base, J lost 7 bases, and 5 bases stayed unmatched. Germline V CDR1 and CDR2: KGHDR, SFDVKD. The CDR3 DNA reads TGTGCCACCAGTGATTTTAAAGGGGGCGCTGAAAAACTGTTTTTT. Protein sequence: CATSDFKGGAEKLFF.

The chain couples TRBV19 to TRBJ2-7, with TRBD2 matching 12 bases. The CDR3 covers 15 residues. Trimming took 6 bases from V and 6 from J; bases not matched to a gene: 9. The germline gives CDR1 LNHDA, CDR2 SQIVND (reference sequence). Written as DNA, the CDR3 is TGTGCCAGTAGCAACCTAGCGGGAGGGCCATCCGAGCAGTACTTC. Protein: CASSNLAGGPSEQYF.

V is TRBV5-4 and J is TRBJ2-1; D is uncertain. The CDR3 is 12 residues long. The germline CDR1 and CDR2 sequences are SGHNT and YYREEE (reference sequence). Trimming took off 0 bases at V and 8 bases at J, with 6 bases between the two ends. The CDR3 sequence: CASSLVGYEQFF. In DNA form, the CDR3 reads TGTGCCAGCAGCTTGGTCGGGTATGAGCAGTTCTTC.

The chain is built from TRBV19 and TRBJ2-1; 7 bases line up with TRBD1. The CDR3 loop spans 15 amino acids. The V segment lost 1 base and the J segment 6 bases; nucleotides outside the gene matches: 6. The germline CDR1 and CDR2 sequences are LNHDA and SQIVND (reference sequence). CDR3 residues: CASSIGPQGRNEQFF. CDR3 in DNA: TGTGCCAGTAGTATAGGCCCACAGGGGCGCAATGAGCAGTTCTTC.

The genes are TRBV19 and TRBJ2-2; TRBD1 aligns across 9 bases. The CDR3 extends over 16 amino acids. V lost 3 bases, J lost 4 bases, and 6 bases stayed unmatched. Germline CDR1 LNHDA, CDR2 SQIVND (reference sequence). CDR3 residues: CASSILGQGPTGELFF. The CDR3, as DNA: TGTGCCAGTAGTATTTTAGGACAGGGGCCCACCGGGGAGCTGTTTTTT. Complete variable domain (other parts from reference TRBV19 and TRBJ2-2): DGGITQSPKYLFRKEGQNVTLSCEQNLNHDAMYWYRQDPGQGLRLIYYSQIVNDFQKGDIAEGYSVSREKKESFPLTVTSAQKNPTAFYLCASSILGQGPTGELFFGEGSRLTVL.

This rearrangement joins TRBV10-3 to TRBJ2-7; unclear D gene. Germline V gene data show CDR1 as ENHRY and CDR2 as SYGVKD. Trimming cost V 1 base and J 3 bases, with 13 bases left between them. The CDR3 extends over 15 amino acids. In DNA, the CDR3 is TGTGCCATCAGTGAGTTACTTGGTCTTGACTACGAGCAGTACTTC. Translated, it gives CAISELLGLDYEQYF.

The V and J genes are TRBV6-2 or TRBV6-3 and TRBJ1-2, with 8 bases identical to TRBD1. This CDR3 is 14 amino acids long. The V segment lost 6 bases and the J segment 7 bases; nucleotides outside the gene matches: 10. CDR1 and CDR2 from the germline V gene are MNHEY and SVGEGT. The CDR3 sequence is CASSATGGIVGYTF. DNA of the CDR3: TGTGCCAGCAGCGCTACAGGGGGGATTGTTGGCTACACCTTC.

The rearrangement links TRBV19 to TRBJ2-1; 8 bases fit TRBD1. The CDR3 is 11 amino acids. CDR1 is LNHDA and CDR2 is SQIVND in the germline V gene (reference sequence). V shed 6 bases, J shed 15 bases, and the junction held 7 bases outside the gene matches. The chain's CDR3 is CASRGQGNPFF. CDR3 bases: TGTGCCAGTAGAGGACAGGGTAATCCGTTCTTC.

This clone has a handful of counts. V and J are TRBV4-1 and TRBJ1-5; 8 bases are a match to TRBD1. Germline V gives CDR1 MGHRA, CDR2 YSYEKL. This CDR3 region has 16 residues. V was pared by 1 base and J by 7 bases, with 9 bases of the junction left unmatched. Written as DNA, the CDR3 is TGCGCCAGCAGCCAAGTCGTCAGGGGGCCGAACCAGCCCCAGCATTTT. Amino acid sequence: CASSQVVRGPNQPQHF.

This chain connects TRBV7-9 to TRBJ1-1; weak D call: TRBD1 (5 bases). This CDR3 has 15 amino acids. V dropped 1 base and J dropped 1 base, with 10 bases sitting between them. Germline values: CDR1 SEHNR, CDR2 FQNEAQ (reference sequence). The CDR3 DNA sequence: TGTGCCAGCAGCTTAGACGGCAGGGCGAACACTGAAGCTTTCTTT. This encodes CASSLDGRANTEAFF.

V gene TRBV7-3 combines with J gene TRBJ2-7; D is uncertain. V shed 1 base and J shed 7 bases, with 11 bases lying between them. The CDR3 has 13 residues. CDR1 is SGHTA, CDR2 FQGTGA, per germline. CDR3 sequence reads: CASSLSPTSEQYF. The CDR3 DNA reads as TGTGCCAGCAGCTTAAGTCCTACTTCGGAGCAGTACTTC.